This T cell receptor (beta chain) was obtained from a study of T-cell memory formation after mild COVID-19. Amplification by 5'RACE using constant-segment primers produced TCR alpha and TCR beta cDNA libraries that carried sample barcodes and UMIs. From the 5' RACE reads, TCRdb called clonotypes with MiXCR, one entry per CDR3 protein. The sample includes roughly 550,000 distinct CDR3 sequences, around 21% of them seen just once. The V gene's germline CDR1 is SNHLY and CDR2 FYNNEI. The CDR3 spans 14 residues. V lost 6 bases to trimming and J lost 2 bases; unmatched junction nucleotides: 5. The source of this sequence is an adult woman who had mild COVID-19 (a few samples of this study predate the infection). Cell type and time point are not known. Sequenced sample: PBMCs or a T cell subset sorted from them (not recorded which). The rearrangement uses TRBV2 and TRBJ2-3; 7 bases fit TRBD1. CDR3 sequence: CASSWDRNTDTQYF. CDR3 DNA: TGTGCCAGCAGCTGGGACAGAAACACAGATACGCAGTATTTT.